The next 15 T cell receptor beta chains were all read from a single sample in a study of shared clonotypes between healthy human individuals. Produced via immunoSEQ multiplex PCR; TCRdb's table is partial and in-frame only. This sample has hundreds of thousands of clones, with roughly four fifths found just once. The source material was PBMCs. The receptors here all came from a woman aged 40 to 49 in good health. Some clones in this sample may be carry-over from other donors' samples.

This chain links TRBV9 with TRBJ1-1; 10 bases line up with TRBD1. V shed 4 bases, J shed 1 base, and the junction held 4 bases outside the gene matches. Germline CDR1 is SGDLS and CDR2 is YYNGEE. The CDR3 has 15 amino acids. CDR3 sequence (DNA): TGTGCCAGCAGCCGGGGACAGGGGCGGAACACTGAAGCTTTCTTT. This encodes CASSRGQGRNTEAFF.

Notes on this clone: Only one base separates this from a far larger clonotype, so it likely reflects a read error. The chain uses TRBV7-2 and TRBJ2-4; D may be TRBD1 (6 bases). CDR3 length: 13 amino acids. Germline assignment: CDR1 SGHTA and CDR2 FQGNSA. The germline V and J ends were trimmed by 5 bases and 7 bases, with 12 bases remaining between them. CDR3 sequence (DNA): TGTGCCAGCAGCGACGACAGGTCCAACATTCAGTACTTC. It codes for CASSDDRSNIQYF.

The CDR3 sequence: CATSLGGSAKNIQYF. CDR3 nucleotides: TGTGCCACTTCCCTGGGCGGGAGTGCCAAAAACATTCAGTACTTC. The rearrangement links TRBV15 to TRBJ2-4, with 7 bases identical to TRBD2. CDR1 is LNHNV, CDR2 YYDKDF, per germline (reference sequence). The ends lost 9 bases at V and 1 base at J; junction bases unmatched: 9. The CDR3 runs to 15 residues.

V and J are TRBV6-5 and TRBJ2-5; 10 bases agree with TRBD2. Per germline, CDR1 MNHEY and CDR2 SVGAGI. The CDR3 loop spans 15 amino acids. V lost 3 bases, J lost 8 bases, and 9 bases stayed unmatched. In DNA form, the CDR3 reads TGTGCCAGCAGTTATTCTAGCGGGAGCGGGGATACCCAGTACTTC. Translated, it gives CASSYSSGSGDTQYF.

V usage is TRBV29-1 and J usage is TRBJ2-1, with no clear D. Trimming cost V 2 bases and J 7 bases, with 12 bases left between them. The V gene's germline CDR1 is SQVTM and CDR2 ANQGSEA. The CDR3 sequence is 13 residues long. The CDR3 DNA reads as TGCAGCGTTGAATTTGGCCCATTGAATGAGCAGTTCTTC. This codes for CSVEFGPLNEQFF.

This chain connects TRBV6-1 to TRBJ1-1, with D possibly matching TRBD1 (6 bases). Germline CDR1 is MNHNS and CDR2 is SASEGT. Trimming took off 10 bases at V and 4 bases at J, with 19 bases between the two ends. There are 14 residues in the CDR3. This CDR3 is CAIHRVGVSTEAFF. Here the CDR3 DNA reads TGTGCCATTCACAGGGTTGGGGTAAGCACTGAAGCTTTCTTT.

J is TRBJ2-5 and V is TRBV9; the match to TRBD2 covers 9 bases. Germline loops: CDR1 SGDLS, CDR2 YYNGEE. CDR3 length equals 14 residues. V dropped 4 bases and J dropped 3; count of bases not matched to a gene: 4. The CDR3 loop reads CASSRGLAEETQYF. CDR3 nucleotides: TGTGCCAGCAGCAGGGGACTAGCCGAAGAGACCCAGTACTTC.

The J gene is TRBJ1-2, the V gene TRBV5-4, with D possibly being TRBD1 (5 bases). Germline CDR1 and CDR2: SGHNT and YYREEE (reference sequence). The ends were cut back, 1 base at V and 2 bases at J, with 12 bases in the middle. This CDR3 is 15 amino acids long. The CDR3 DNA reads as TGTGCCAGCAGCTTGTGGGCAGGGAGAAACTATGGCTACACCTTC. Protein: CASSLWAGRNYGYTF.

Many counts were recorded for this clone. This sample also contains other DNA sequences that code for the same CDR3. The chain recombines TRBV28 with TRBJ2-2; the D is unclear. V gave up 4 bases and J gave up 0 bases, with 15 bases separating them. The V gene's germline CDR1 is MDHEN and CDR2 SYDVKM. The CDR3 loop spans 17 amino acids. Here the CDR3 DNA reads TGTGCCAGCAGTTCGTCCCCTAGTGGAACGAACACCGGGGAGCTGTTTTTT. Translated: CASSSSPSGTNTGELFF.

The genes are TRBV12-5 and TRBJ1-1; D remains unclear. V lost 1 base and J 5 bases, leaving 8 bases between the germline ends. This CDR3 region has 13 residues. Germline V gene lookup returns CDR1 LGHNT and CDR2 FRNRAP. The CDR3 loop is CASGLGLGTEAFF. CDR3 coding DNA: TGTGCTAGTGGTTTGGGTCTCGGGACTGAAGCTTTCTTT.

V is TRBV28 and J is TRBJ1-1, with unresolved D. Germline CDR1 MDHEN, CDR2 SYDVKM. The V end lost 2 bases, the J end lost 8 bases, and 9 bases lay between the germline ends. The CDR3 spans 12 residues. CDR3 DNA: TGTGCCAGCAGTTTAAATTCGGCAGAAGCTTTCTTT. Translated, it gives CASSLNSAEAFF.

V gene TRBV18 combines with J gene TRBJ2-2; D tentatively fits TRBD1 or TRBD2 (6 bases each). CDR1 KGHSH and CDR2 LQKENI come from the germline V gene. There are 16 residues in the CDR3. V was clipped by 5 bases and J by 2 bases, with 15 bases between them. The CDR3 loop is CASSATGGVNTGELFF. The CDR3 DNA reads TGTGCCAGCTCAGCGACAGGAGGGGTAAACACCGGGGAGCTGTTTTTT.

The chain carries TRBV10-1 and TRBJ2-2, with TRBD2 as a possible D gene (5 bases). CDR1 is WNHNN and CDR2 is SYGVQD in the germline V gene (reference sequence). The CDR3 sequence is 14 residues long. With 3 bases removed from V and 7 bases from J, the gap between germline ends came to 12 bases. The CDR3 coding sequence is TGCGCCAGCAGTGATTCCGGGGATGGCGGGGAGCTGTTTTTT. It encodes CASSDSGDGGELFF.

The gene calls are TRBV7-2 and TRBJ2-1; weak D call: TRBD2 (6 bases). Trimming removed 1 base at V and 0 bases at J, with 10 bases between. CDR1 SGHTA and CDR2 FQGNSA come from the germline V gene. The CDR3 has 16 residues. This CDR3 reads CASSLVGAGSYNEQFF. In DNA form, the CDR3 reads TGTGCCAGCAGCTTAGTGGGAGCGGGCTCCTACAATGAGCAGTTCTTC.

This clone was recorded at least ten times. The J gene is TRBJ2-1, the V gene TRBV5-1; 7 bases line up with TRBD2. Germline CDR1 reads SGHRS; CDR2 reads YFSETQ. Trimming removed 0 bases from V and 6 bases from J; junction bases left unmatched: 18. This CDR3 is built from 19 residues. In nucleotides, the CDR3 is TGCGCCAGCAGCTTGGACCCCCCCGGAGGGAGGGCCAGGTCCAATGAGCAGTTCTTC. This translates into CASSLDPPGGRARSNEQFF. Drawing the rest from reference TRBV5-1 and TRBJ2-1, the complete variable domain is KAGVTQTPRYLIKTRGQQVTLSCSPISGHRSVSWYQQTPGQGLQFLFEYFSETQRNKGNFPGRFSGRQFSNSRSEMNVSTLELGDSALYLCASSLDPPGGRARSNEQFFGPGTRLTVL.